This TCR beta chain was profiled in a study of blood T cell repertoires in COVID-19. About the study: Samples taken during acute and convalescent COVID-19 were collected in the United States, Italy and Spain.

The assay was immunoSEQ multiplex PCR, and TCRdb's table has in-frame clones only and misses some. Of 150,000 to 200,000 clones listed, 80% to 90% are singletons. This clone has a count of ten or more. The clonotype originates from a man aged 55 to 70 with acute or convalescent COVID-19. What was sequenced was peripheral blood.

CDR3: CASSDRAVSINEQFF. The CDR3 DNA sequence: TGTGCCAGCAGTGACAGAGCGGTCTCAATCAATGAGCAGTTCTTC. The genes are TRBV2 and TRBJ2-1; TRBD2 is a possible D gene (5 bases). The CDR3 loop spans 15 amino acids. Germline CDR1 is SNHLY and CDR2 is FYNNEI. Trimming pared 3 bases from V and 6 bases from J, leaving 15 bases between.